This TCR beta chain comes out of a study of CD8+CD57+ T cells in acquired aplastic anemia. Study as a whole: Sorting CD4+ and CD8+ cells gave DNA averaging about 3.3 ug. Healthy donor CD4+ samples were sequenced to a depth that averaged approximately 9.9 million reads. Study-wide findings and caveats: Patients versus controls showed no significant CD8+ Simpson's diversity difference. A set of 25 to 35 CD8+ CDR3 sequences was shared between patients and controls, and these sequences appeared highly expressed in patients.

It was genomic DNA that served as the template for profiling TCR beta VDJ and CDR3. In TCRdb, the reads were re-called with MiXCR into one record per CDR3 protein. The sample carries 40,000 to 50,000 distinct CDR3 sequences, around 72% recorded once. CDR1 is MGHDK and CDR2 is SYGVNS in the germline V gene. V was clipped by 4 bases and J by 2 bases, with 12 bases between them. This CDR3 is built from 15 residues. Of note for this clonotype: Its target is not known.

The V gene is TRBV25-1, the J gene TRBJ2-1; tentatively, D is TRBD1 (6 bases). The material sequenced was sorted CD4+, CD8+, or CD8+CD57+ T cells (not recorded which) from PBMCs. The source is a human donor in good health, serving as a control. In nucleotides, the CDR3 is TGTGCCAGCAGTGCAGGGGTGATGCCCTACAATGAGCAGTTCTTC. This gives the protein CASSAGVMPYNEQFF.